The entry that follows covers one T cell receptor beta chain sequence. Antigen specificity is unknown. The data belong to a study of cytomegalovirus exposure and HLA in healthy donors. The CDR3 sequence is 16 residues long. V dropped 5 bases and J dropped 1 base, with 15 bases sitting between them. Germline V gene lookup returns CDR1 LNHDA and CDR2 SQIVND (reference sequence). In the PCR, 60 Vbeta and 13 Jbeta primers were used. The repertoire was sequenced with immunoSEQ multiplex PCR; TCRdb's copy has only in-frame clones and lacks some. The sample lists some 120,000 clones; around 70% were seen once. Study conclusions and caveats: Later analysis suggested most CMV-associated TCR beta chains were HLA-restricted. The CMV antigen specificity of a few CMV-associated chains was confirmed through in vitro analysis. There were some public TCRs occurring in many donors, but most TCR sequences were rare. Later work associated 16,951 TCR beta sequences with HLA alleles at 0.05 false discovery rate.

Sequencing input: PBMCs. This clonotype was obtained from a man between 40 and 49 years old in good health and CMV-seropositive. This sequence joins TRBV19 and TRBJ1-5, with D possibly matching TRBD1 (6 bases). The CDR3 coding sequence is TGTGCCAGTAGTGTAACAGGGTACCGGAGCAATCAGCCCCAGCATTTT. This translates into CASSVTGYRSNQPQHF.